This T cell receptor (beta chain) was found in a study of lymphopenia after photon versus proton radiotherapy. A word on this clone: The antigen is undetermined.

This CDR3 spans 15 amino acids. Germline lookup yields CDR1 WSHSY and CDR2 SAAADI. With 6 bases clipped from V and 0 bases from J, the junction kept 5 bases outside the gene matches. Study-wide results and caveats: Post-nadir TCR diversity decline inversely tracked overall survival among those who died. Survival link was tested only in deceased patients; proton benefit remains a possibility. Relative stability marked proton patients; photon patients lost diversity and naive cells. Post-nadir diversity loss with photons came from oligoclonal expansion, particularly CD8+ Temra cells.

Some clones are missing from TCRdb's copy, which holds only in-frame ones; the method was immunoSEQ multiplex PCR. The sample records about 64,000 clones, approximately 86% being singletons. The input for sequencing was peripheral blood, taken from a patient treated with proton-based radiotherapy. This rearrangement joins TRBV10-2 to TRBJ2-1, with 7 bases lining up with TRBD1. This TCR was recovered from a man older than 75 with esophageal cancer. CDR3 nucleotide sequence: TGCGCCAGCAGACAACGGGACAGCTCCTACAATGAGCAGTTCTTC. Protein product: CASRQRDSSYNEQFF.